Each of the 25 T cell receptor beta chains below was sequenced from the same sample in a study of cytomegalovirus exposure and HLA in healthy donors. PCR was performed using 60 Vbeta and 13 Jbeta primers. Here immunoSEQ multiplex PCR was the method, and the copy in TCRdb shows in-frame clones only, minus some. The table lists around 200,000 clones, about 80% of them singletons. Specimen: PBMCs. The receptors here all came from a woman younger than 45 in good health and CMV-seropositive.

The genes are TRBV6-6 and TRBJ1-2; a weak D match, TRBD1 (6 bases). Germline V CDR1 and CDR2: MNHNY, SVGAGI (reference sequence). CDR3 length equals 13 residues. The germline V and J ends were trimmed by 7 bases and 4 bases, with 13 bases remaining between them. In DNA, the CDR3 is TGTGCCAGCAATAACAGGGATCTCTATGGCTACACCTTC. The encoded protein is CASNNRDLYGYTF.

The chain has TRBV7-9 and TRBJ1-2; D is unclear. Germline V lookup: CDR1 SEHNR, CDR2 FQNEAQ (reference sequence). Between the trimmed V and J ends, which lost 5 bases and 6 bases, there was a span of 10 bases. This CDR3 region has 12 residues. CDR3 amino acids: CASSPASDGYTF. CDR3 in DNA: TGTGCCAGCAGCCCTGCCTCGGATGGCTACACCTTC.

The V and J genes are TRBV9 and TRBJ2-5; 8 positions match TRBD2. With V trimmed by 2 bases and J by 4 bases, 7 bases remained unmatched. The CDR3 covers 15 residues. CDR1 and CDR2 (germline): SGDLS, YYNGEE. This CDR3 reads CASSVTSGRVETQYF. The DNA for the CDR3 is TGTGCCAGCAGCGTGACCAGCGGGAGAGTAGAGACCCAGTACTTC.

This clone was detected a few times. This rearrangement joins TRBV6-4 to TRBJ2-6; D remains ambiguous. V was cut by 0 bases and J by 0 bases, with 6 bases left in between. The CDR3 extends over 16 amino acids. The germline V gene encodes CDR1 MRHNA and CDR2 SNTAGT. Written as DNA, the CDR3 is TGTGCCAGCAGTGACTCGGGCAGCTCTGGGGCCAACGTCCTGACTTTC. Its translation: CASSDSGSSGANVLTF.

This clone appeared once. The CDR3 nucleotides are TGTGCCAGCAAACAGGAGCCCTCTGGAAACACCATATATTTT. Translated, it gives CASKQEPSGNTIYF. The V call is TRBV6-1, the J call TRBJ1-3; tentatively, D is TRBD1 (5 bases). The CDR3 extends over 14 amino acids. The V gene lost 7 bases and the J gene lost 0 bases, with 10 bases spanning the gap. Germline lookup yields CDR1 MNHNS and CDR2 SASEGT.

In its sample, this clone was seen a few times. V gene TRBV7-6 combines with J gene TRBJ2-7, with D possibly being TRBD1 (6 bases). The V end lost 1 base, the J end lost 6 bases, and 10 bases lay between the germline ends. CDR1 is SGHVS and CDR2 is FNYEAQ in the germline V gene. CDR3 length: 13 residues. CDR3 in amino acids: CASSLDRVREQYF. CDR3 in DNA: TGTGCCAGCAGCTTAGACAGGGTCCGCGAGCAGTACTTC.

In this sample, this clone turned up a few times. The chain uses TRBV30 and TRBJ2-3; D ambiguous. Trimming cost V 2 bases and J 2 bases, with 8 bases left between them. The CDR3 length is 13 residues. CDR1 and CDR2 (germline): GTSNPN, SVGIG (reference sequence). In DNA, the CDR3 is TGTGCCTGGAGTAGGCAGGACACAGATACGCAGTATTTT. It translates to CAWSRQDTDTQYF.

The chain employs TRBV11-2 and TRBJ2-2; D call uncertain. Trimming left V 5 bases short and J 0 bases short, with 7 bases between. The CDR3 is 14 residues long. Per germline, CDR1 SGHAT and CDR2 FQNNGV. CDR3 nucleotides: TGTGCCAGCAGCCCAAATTCGAACACCGGGGAGCTGTTTTTT. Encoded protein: CASSPNSNTGELFF.

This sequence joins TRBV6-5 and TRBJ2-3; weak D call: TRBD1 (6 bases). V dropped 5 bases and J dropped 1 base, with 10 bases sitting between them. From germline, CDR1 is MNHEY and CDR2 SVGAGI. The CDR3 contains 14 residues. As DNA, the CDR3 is TGTGCCAGCAGTCGACAGGATGGCACAGATACGCAGTATTTT. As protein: CASSRQDGTDTQYF.

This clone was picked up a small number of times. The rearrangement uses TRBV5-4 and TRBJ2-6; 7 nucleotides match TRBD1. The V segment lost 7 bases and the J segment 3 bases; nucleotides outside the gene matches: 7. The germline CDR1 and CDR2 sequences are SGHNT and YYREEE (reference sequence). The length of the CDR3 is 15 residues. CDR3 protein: CASESGGIGANVLTF. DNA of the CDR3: TGTGCCAGCGAGTCAGGGGGAATTGGGGCCAACGTCCTGACTTTC.

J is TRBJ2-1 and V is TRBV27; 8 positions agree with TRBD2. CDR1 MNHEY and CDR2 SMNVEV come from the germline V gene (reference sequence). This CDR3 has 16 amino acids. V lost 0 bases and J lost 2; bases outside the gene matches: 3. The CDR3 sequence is CASSLSTLAAYNEQFF. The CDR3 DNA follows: TGTGCCAGCAGTTTATCGACACTAGCGGCCTACAATGAGCAGTTCTTC.

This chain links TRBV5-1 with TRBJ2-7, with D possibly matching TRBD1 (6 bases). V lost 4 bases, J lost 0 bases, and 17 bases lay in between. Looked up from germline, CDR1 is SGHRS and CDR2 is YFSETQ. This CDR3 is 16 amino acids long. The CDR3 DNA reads TGCGCCAGCAGCCCGGGACATAAGTCTCTCTCCTACGAGCAGTACTTC. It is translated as CASSPGHKSLSYEQYF.

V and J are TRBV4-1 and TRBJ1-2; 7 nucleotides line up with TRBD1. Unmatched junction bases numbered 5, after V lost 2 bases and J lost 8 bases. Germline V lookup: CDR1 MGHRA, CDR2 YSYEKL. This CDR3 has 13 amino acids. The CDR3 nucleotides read TGCGCCAGCAGCCAAAGACAGGGATCGGGCTACACCTTC. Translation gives CASSQRQGSGYTF.

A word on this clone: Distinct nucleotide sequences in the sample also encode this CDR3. The CDR3 DNA sequence: TGTGCCAGCAGCCTTCGGGACAACTCCTACGAGCAGTACTTC. It specifies CASSLRDNSYEQYF. The genes are TRBV7-9 and TRBJ2-7; weak D call: TRBD1 (6 bases). The germline V gene encodes CDR1 SEHNR and CDR2 FQNEAQ (reference sequence). The CDR3 totals 14 residues. Trimming removed 5 bases from V and 0 bases from J, with 11 bases in between.

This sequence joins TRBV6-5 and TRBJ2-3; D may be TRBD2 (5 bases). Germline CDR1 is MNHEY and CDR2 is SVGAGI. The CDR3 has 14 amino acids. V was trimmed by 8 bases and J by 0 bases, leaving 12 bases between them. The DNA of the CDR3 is TGTGCCAGCGGTGTACGGGGAAGCACAGATACGCAGTATTTT. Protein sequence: CASGVRGSTDTQYF.

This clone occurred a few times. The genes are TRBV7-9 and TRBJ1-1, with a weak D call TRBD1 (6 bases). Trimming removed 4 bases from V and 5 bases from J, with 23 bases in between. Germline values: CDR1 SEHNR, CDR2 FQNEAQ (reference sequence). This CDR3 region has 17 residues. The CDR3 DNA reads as TGTGCCAGCAGCTCCAGATACGCAGGGGAAGGTAGGACTGAAGCTTTCTTT. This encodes CASSSRYAGEGRTEAFF.

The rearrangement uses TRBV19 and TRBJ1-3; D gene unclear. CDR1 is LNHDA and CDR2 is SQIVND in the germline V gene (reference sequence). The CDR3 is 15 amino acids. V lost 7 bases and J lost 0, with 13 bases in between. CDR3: CASTLNWYSGNTIYF. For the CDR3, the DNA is TGTGCCAGTACCCTAAACTGGTACTCTGGAAACACCATATATTTT.

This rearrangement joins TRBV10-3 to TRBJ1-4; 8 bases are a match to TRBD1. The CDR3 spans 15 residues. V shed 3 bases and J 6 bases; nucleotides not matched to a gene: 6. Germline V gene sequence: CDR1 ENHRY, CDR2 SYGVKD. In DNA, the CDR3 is TGTGCCATCAGTGATGGACAGGGTGGTGATGAAAAACTGTTTTTT. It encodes CAISDGQGGDEKLFF.

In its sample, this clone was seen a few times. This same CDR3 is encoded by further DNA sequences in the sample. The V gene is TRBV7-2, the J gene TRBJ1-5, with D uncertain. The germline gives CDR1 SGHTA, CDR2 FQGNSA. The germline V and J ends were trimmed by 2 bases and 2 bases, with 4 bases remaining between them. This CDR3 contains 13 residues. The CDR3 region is CASSLRGNQPQHF. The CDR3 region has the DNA TGTGCCAGCAGCTTACGGGGCAATCAGCCCCAGCATTTT.

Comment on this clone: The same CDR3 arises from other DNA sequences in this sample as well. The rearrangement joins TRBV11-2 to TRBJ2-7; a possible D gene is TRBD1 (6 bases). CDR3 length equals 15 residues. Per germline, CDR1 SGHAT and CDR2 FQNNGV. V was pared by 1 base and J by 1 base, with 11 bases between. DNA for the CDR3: TGTGCCAGCAGCTTAGCTGTGGACAGATCCTACGAGCAGTACTTC. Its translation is CASSLAVDRSYEQYF.

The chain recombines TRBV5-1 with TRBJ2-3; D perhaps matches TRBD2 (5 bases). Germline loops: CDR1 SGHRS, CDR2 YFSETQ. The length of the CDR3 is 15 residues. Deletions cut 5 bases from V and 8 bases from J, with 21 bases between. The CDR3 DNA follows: TGCGCCAGCAGTTTCCAGGTCGGGGATAGGACTACGCAGTATTTT. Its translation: CASSFQVGDRTTQYF.

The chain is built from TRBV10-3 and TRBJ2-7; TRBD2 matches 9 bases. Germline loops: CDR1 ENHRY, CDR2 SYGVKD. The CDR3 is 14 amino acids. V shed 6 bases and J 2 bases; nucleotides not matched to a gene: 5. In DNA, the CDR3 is TGTGCCATCAGCAAGTCTAGCGGGGCCTACGAGCAGTACTTC. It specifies CAISKSSGAYEQYF.

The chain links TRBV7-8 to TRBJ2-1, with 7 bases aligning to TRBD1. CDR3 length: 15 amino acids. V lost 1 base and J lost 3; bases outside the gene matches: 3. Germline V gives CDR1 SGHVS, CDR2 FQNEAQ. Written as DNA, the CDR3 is TGTGCCAGCAGCTTAGGGGGACAGATCTACAATGAGCAGTTCTTC. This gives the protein CASSLGGQIYNEQFF.

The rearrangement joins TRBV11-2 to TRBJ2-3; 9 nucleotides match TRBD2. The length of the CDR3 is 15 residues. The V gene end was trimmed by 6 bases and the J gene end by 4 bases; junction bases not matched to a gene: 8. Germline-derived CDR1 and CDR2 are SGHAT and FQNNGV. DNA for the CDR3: TGTGCCAGCAGTAATAGCGGGAGAGGGTCAGATACGCAGTATTTT. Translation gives CASSNSGRGSDTQYF.

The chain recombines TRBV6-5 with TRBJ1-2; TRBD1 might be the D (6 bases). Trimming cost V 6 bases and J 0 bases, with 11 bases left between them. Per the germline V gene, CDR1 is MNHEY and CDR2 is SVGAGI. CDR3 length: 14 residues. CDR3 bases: TGTGCCAGCAGGCCGACAGGCTCTAACTATGGCTACACCTTC. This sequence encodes CASRPTGSNYGYTF.